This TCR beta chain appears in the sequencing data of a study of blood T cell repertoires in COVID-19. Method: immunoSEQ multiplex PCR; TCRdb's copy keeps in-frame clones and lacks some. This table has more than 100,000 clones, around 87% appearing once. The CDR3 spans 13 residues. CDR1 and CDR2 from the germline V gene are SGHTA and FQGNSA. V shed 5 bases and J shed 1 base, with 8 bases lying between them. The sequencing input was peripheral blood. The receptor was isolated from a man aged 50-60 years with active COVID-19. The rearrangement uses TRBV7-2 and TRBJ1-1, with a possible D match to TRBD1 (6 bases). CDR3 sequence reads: CASSPQGNTEAFF. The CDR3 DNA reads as TGTGCCAGCAGCCCACAGGGGAACACTGAAGCTTTCTTT. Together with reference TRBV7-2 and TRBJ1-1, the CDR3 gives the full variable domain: GAGVSQSPSNKVTEKGKDVELRCDPISGHTALYWYRQSLGQGLEFLIYFQGNSAPDKSGLPSDRFSAERTGGSVSTLTIQRTQQEDSAVYLCASSPQGNTEAFFGQGTRLTVV.